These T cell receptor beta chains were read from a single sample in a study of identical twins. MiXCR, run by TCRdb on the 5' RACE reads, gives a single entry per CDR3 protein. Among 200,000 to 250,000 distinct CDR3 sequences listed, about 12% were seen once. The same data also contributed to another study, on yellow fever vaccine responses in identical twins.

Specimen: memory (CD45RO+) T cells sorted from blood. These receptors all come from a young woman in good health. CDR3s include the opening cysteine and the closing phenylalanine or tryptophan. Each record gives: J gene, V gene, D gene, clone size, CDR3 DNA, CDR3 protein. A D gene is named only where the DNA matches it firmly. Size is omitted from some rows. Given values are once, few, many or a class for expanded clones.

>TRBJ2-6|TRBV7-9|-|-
TGTGCCAGTCAAACTACCTCTGGGGCCAACGTCCTGACTTTC
CASQTTSGANVLTF
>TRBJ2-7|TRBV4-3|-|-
TGCGCCAGCAGCCAAGAAATGTCCAGCTCCTACGAGCAGTACTTC
CASSQEMSSSYEQYF
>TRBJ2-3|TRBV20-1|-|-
TGCAGTGCCACAGCCAGCACAGATACGCAGTATTTT
CSATASTDTQYF
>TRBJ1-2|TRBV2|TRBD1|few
TGTGCCAGTACCCGACAGGGGAACTATGGCTACACCTTC
CASTRQGNYGYTF
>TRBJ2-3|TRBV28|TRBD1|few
TGTGCCAGCAAGACAGGGGGCACAGATACGCAGTATTTT
CASKTGGTDTQYF
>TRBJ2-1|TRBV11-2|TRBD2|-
TGTGCCAGCAGCCCCCGGATCTCGTGGGCGGGAGGTACAATGACGCAGTTCTTC
CASSPRISWAGGTMTQFF
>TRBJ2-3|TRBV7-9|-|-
TGTGCCAGCAGCTTAGCGTCCACGGACTACACAGATACGCAGTATTTT
CASSLASTDYTDTQYF
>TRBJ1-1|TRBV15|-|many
TGTGCCACCAGCAGAGCACAGAGGGAGACTGAAGCTTTCTTT
CATSRAQRETEAFF
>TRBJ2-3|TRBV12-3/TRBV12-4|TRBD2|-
TGTGCCAGCAGTTTGGGGTCTAGCGGGTCTAGAGATACGCAGTATTTT
CASSLGSSGSRDTQYF
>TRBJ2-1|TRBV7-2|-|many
TGTGCCAGCAGCTTATTTATTAGCGAGGATGAGCAGTTCTTC
CASSLFISEDEQFF
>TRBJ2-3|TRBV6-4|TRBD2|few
TGTGCCAGCAGTGAAGGTGCGGGAGTAAACACAGATACGCAGTATTTT
CASSEGAGVNTDTQYF
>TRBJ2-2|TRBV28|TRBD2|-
TGTGCCAGCAGTTCTCAGACTAGCGGGAGCACCGGGGAGCTGTTTTTT
CASSSQTSGSTGELFF
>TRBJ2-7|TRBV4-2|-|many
TGTGCCAGCGGCAAAGTTGACACATTGTACGAGCAGTACTTC
CASGKVDTLYEQYF
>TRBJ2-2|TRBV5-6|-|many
TGTGCCAGCAGCTCGGGGAGGCAGACCGGGGAGCTGTTTTTT
CASSSGRQTGELFF
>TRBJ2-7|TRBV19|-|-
TGTGCCAGTAGCCAAGGCGGGGGCTTCTCCTACGAGCAGTACTTC
CASSQGGGFSYEQYF
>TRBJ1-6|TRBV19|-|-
TGTGCCAGTAGTGAGGGGGGCTCCTCACCCCTCCACTTT
CASSEGGSSPLHF
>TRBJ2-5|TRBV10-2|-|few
TGCGCCAGCAGTGAGACAGAACAAGAGACCCAGTACTTC
CASSETEQETQYF
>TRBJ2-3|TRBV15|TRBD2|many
TGTGCCACCAGCAGAGATCTAGCGGGGGCAGATACGCAGTATTTT
CATSRDLAGADTQYF
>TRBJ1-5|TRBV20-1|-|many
TGCAGTGCTAGTGAAAATCCCAATCAGCCCCAGCATTTT
CSASENPNQPQHF